These 5 T cell receptor beta chains originate from one sample sequenced in a study of blood T cell repertoires in COVID-19. Sequencing was performed with immunoSEQ multiplex PCR; in TCRdb, only in-frame clones are kept and a portion is missing. Of tens of thousands of clones listed, less than 85% were seen once; the top ten hold 3% to 4.5%. The sequencing sample was made of peripheral blood. The source of these receptors is a man aged 70-80 years with COVID-19, enrolled during active disease.

The V call is TRBV15, the J call TRBJ1-1; D remains unclear. Germline assignment: CDR1 LNHNV and CDR2 YYDKDF (reference sequence). V lost 4 bases and J 1 base, leaving 10 bases between the germline ends. The CDR3 runs 14 residues. The CDR3 DNA follows: TGTGCCACCAGCAAGAGGGAACCGAACACTGAAGCTTTCTTT. Amino acids: CATSKREPNTEAFF.

Written as DNA, the CDR3 is TGTGCCAGCTCACCGGGACTAGCGGGAGCGACGGAGCAGTTCTTC. This gives the protein CASSPGLAGATEQFF. This chain uses TRBV18 with TRBJ2-1; 14 bases are shared with TRBD2. Trimming at V came to 3 bases and at J to 10 bases, leaving 5 bases not matched to a gene. CDR1 is KGHSH, CDR2 LQKENI, per germline. The CDR3 runs to 15 residues.

This clone was seen a handful of times. V gene TRBV6-7 combines with J gene TRBJ2-1, with 13 bases identical to TRBD2. TRBV6-7 is placed among ORFs of uncertain function. V was clipped by 7 bases and J by 4 bases; unmatched bases: 7. This CDR3 comprises 16 residues. DNA of the CDR3: TGTGCCAGCAAAGTACTAGCGGGAGGGCCTTACAATGAGCAGTTCTTC. As protein: CASKVLAGGPYNEQFF.

This clone has more than one count but fewer than ten. This rearrangement joins TRBV5-1 to TRBJ2-2; 8 positions match TRBD2. Germline loops: CDR1 SGHRS, CDR2 YFSETQ. The junction had 1 base not matched to a gene; V was cut back by 0 bases and J by 0 bases. The CDR3 runs 16 residues. This chain's CDR3 is CASSLVAGSNTGELFF. The CDR3 DNA reads as TGCGCCAGCAGCTTGGTAGCGGGATCGAACACCGGGGAGCTGTTTTTT.

The gene calls are TRBV6-2 or TRBV6-3 and TRBJ2-7; 8 bases align to TRBD2. This CDR3 region has 16 residues. Germline CDR1 and CDR2: MNHEY and SVGEGT. Germline trimming cut 4 bases from V and 2 bases from J; bases unmatched to any gene: 10. CDR3 sequence: CASSFPPAGGPYEQYF. The CDR3 DNA follows: TGTGCCAGCAGTTTCCCCCCCGCGGGAGGTCCCTACGAGCAGTACTTC.